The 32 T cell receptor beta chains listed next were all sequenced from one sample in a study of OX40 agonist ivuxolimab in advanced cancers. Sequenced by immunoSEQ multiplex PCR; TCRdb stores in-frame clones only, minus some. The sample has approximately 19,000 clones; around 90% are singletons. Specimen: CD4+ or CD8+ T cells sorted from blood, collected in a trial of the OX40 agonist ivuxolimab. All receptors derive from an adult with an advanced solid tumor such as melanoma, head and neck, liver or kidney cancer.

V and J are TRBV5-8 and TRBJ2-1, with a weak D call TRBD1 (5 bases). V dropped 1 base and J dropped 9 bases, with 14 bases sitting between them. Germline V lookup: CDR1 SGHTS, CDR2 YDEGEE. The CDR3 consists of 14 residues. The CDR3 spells CASSLLEQALEQFF. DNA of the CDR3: TGTGCCAGCAGCTTGCTTGAACAGGCACTTGAGCAGTTCTTC.

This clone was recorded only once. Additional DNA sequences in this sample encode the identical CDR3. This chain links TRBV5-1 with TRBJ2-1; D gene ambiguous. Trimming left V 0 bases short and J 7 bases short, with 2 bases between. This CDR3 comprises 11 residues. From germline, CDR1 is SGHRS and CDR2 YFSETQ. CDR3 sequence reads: CASSLGNEQFF. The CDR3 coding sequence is TGCGCCAGCAGCTTGGGTAATGAGCAGTTCTTC.

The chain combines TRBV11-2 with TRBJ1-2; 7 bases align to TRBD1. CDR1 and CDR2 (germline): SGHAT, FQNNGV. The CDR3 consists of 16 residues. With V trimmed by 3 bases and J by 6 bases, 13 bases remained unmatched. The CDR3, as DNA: TGTGCCAGCAGCTTTGGCCCCACAGGGGCCAGAGATGGCTACACCTTC. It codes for CASSFGPTGARDGYTF.

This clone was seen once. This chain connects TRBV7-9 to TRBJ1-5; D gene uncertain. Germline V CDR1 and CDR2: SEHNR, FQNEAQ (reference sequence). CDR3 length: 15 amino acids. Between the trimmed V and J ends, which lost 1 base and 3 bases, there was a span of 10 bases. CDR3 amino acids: CASSLDHRLNQPQHF. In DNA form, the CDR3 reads TGTGCCAGCAGCTTAGATCACAGACTCAATCAGCCCCAGCATTTT. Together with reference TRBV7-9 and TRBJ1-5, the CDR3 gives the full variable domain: DTGVSQNPRHKITKRGQNVTFRCDPISEHNRLYWYRQTLGQGPEFLTYFQNEAQLEKSRLLSDRFSAERPKGSFSTLEIQRTEQGDSAMYLCASSLDHRLNQPQHFGDGTRLSIL.

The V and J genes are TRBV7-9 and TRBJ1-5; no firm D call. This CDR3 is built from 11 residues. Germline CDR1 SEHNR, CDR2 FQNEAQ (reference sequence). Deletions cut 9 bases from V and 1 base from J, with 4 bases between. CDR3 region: CASGSNQPQHF. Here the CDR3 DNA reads TGTGCCAGTGGGAGCAATCAGCCCCAGCATTTT.

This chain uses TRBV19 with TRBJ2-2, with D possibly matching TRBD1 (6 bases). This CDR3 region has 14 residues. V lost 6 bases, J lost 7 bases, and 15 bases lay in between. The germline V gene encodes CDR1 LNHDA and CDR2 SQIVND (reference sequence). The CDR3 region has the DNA TGTGCCAGTAGCCCCGATAGGGACAACGGGGAGCTGTTTTTT. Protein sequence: CASSPDRDNGELFF.

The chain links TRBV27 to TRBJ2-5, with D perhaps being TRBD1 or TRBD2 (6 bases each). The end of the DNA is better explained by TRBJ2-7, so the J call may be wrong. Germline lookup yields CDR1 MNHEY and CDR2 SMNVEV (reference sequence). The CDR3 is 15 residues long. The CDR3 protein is CASGPGASVPYEQYF. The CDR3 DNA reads TGTGCCAGCGGCCCGGGGGCATCAGTTCCCTACGAGCAGTACTTC.

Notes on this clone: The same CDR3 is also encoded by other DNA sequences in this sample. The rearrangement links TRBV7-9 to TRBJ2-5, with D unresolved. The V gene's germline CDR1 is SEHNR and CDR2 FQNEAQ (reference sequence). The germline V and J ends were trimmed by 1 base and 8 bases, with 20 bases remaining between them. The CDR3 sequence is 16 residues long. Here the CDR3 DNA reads TGTGCCAGCAGCTTAGTAGCTTCATCCGGAATAGAAACCCAGTACTTC. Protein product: CASSLVASSGIETQYF.

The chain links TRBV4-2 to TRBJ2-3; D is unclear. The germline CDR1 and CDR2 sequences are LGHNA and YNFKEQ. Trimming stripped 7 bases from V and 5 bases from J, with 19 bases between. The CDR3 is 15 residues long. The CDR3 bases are TGTGCCAGCACCCCTAGACCTAGTGTAGTAGATACGCAGTATTTT. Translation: CASTPRPSVVDTQYF.

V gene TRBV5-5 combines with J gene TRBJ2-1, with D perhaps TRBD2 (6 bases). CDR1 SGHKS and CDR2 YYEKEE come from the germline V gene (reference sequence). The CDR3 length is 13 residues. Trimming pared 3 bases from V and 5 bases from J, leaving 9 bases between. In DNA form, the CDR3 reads TGTGCCAGCAGCTGGAGGGGAAACAATGAGCAGTTCTTC. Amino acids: CASSWRGNNEQFF.

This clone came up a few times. CDR3: CASSQDISGSYNEQFF. The CDR3 region has the DNA TGTGCCAGCAGCCAAGATATTAGCGGGAGTTACAATGAGCAGTTCTTC. V usage is TRBV4-2 and J usage is TRBJ2-1; 9 nucleotides align to TRBD2. Trimming took 0 bases from V and 4 from J; bases not matched to a gene: 4. This CDR3 contains 16 residues. From germline, CDR1 is LGHNA and CDR2 YNFKEQ.

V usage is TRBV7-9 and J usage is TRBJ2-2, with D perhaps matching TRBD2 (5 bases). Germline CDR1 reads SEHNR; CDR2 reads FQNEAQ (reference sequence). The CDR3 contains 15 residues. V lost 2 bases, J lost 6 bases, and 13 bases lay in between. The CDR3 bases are TGTGCCAGCAGCTTATTTATCCGGGGATCCGGGGAGCTGTTTTTT. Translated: CASSLFIRGSGELFF. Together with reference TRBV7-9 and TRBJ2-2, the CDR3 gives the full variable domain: DTGVSQNPRHKITKRGQNVTFRCDPISEHNRLYWYRQTLGQGPEFLTYFQNEAQLEKSRLLSDRFSAERPKGSFSTLEIQRTEQGDSAMYLCASSLFIRGSGELFFGEGSRLTVL.

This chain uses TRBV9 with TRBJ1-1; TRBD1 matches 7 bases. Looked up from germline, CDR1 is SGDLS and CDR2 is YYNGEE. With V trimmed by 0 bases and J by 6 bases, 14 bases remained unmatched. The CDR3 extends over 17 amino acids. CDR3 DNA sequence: TGTGCCAGCAGCGTAGGAGAGGGCAGGGGGTCGGGCGCTGAAGCTTTCTTT. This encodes CASSVGEGRGSGAEAFF.

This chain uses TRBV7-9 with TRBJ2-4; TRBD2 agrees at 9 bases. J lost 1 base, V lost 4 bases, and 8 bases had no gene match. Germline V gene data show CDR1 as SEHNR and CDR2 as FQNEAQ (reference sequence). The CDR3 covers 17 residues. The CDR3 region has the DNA TGTGCCAGCAGCTCCCCAGGCGGGGGGGTGGCCAAAAACATTCAGTACTTC. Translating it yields CASSSPGGGVAKNIQYF.

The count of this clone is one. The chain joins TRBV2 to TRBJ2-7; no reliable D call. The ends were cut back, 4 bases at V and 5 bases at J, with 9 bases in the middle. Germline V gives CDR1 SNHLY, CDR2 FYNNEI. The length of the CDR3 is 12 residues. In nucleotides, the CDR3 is TGTGCCAGCAGTGGAGGATTCGACGAGCAGTACTTC. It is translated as CASSGGFDEQYF.

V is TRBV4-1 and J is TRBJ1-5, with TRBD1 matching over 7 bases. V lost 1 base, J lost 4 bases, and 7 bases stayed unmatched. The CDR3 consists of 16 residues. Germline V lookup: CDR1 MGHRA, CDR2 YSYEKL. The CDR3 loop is CASSQVFGQVNQPQHF. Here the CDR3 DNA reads TGCGCCAGCAGCCAAGTTTTTGGACAGGTGAATCAGCCCCAGCATTTT.

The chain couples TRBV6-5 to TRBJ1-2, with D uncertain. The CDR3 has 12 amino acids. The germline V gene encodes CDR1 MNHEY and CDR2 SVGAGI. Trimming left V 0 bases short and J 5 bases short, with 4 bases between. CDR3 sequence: CASSYSNYGYTF. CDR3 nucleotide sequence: TGTGCCAGCAGTTACTCGAATTATGGCTACACCTTC.

This chain's CDR3 is CAISDAGVGEKLFF. The CDR3 DNA follows: TGTGCCATCAGTGATGCAGGGGTTGGGGAAAAACTGTTTTTT. The chain is built from TRBV10-3 and TRBJ1-4; the D gene is possibly TRBD1 (6 bases). CDR1 is ENHRY, CDR2 SYGVKD, per germline. The CDR3 totals 14 residues. Between the trimmed V and J ends, which lost 3 bases and 8 bases, there was a span of 13 bases.

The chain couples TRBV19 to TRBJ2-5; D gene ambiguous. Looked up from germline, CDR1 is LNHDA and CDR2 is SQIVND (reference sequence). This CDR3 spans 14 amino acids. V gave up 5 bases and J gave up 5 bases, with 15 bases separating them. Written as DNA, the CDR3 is TGTGCCAGTAGTCACGGCGGCCTTAGGGAGACCCAGTACTTC. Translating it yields CASSHGGLRETQYF.

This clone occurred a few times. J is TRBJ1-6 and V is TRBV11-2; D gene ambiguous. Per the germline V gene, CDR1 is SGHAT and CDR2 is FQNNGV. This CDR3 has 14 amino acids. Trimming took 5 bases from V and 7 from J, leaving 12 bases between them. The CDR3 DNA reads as TGTGCCAGCAGCATTAGGGCACAAAATTCACCCCTCCACTTT. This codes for CASSIRAQNSPLHF.

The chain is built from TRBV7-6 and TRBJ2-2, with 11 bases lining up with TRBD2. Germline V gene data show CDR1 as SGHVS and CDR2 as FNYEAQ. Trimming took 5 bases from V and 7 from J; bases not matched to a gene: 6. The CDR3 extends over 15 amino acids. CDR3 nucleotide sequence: TGTGCCAGCAGCCTTAGCGGGGGGGCCGTCGGGGAGCTGTTTTTT. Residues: CASSLSGGAVGELFF.

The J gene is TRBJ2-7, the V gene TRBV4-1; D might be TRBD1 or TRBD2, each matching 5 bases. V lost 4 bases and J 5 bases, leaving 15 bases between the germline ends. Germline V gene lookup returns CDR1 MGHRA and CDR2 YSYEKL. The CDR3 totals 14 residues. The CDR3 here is CASSLRDQLHEQYF. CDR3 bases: TGCGCCAGCAGCCTCCGGGACCAGCTGCACGAGCAGTACTTC.

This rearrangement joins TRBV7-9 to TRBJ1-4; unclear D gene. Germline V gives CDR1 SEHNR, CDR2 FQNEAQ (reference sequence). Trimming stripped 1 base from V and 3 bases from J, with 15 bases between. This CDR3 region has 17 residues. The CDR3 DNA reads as TGTGCCAGCAGCTTAGGAACGGCGGGGTTGGCTAATGAAAAACTGTTTTTT. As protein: CASSLGTAGLANEKLFF.

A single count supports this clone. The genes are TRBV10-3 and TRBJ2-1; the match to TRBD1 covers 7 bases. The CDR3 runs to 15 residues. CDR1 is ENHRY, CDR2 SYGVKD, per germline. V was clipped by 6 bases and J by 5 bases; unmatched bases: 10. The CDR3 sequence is CAIRERTGSHNEQFF. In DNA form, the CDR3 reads TGTGCCATCAGGGAAAGGACAGGATCCCACAATGAGCAGTTCTTC.

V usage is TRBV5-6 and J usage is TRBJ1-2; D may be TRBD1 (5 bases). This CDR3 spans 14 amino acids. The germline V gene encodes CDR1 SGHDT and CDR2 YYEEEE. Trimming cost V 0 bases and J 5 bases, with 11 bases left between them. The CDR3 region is CASSLESRVYGYTF. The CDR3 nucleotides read TGTGCCAGCAGCTTGGAGTCCAGGGTTTATGGCTACACCTTC.

The CDR3 DNA follows: TGTGCCAGCAGCCCGGGTACCAGGGAGCAGTTCTTC. Amino acids: CASSPGTREQFF. The chain recombines TRBV11-2 with TRBJ2-1; D gene uncertain. Germline CDR1 SGHAT, CDR2 FQNNGV. Trimming removed 5 bases from V and 10 bases from J, with 12 bases in between. This CDR3 has 12 amino acids.

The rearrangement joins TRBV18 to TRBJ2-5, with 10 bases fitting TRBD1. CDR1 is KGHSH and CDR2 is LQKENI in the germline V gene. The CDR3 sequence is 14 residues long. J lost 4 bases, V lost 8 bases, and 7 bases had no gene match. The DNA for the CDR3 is TGTGCCAGCCGAAGACAGGGGGCAGGAGAGACCCAGTACTTC. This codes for CASRRQGAGETQYF.

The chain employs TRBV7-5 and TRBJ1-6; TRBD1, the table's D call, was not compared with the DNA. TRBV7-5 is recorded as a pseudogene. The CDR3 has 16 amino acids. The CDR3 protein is CARSLKYQSNNSPLHF. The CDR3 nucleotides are TGTGCCAGAAGCTTAAAGTACCAGTCAAATAATTCACCCCTCCACTTT.

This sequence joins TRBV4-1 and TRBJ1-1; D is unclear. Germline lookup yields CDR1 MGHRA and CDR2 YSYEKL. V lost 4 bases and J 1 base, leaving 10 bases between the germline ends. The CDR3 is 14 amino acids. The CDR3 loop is CASSRPGSNTEAFF. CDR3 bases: TGCGCCAGCAGCCGCCCAGGATCGAACACTGAAGCTTTCTTT.

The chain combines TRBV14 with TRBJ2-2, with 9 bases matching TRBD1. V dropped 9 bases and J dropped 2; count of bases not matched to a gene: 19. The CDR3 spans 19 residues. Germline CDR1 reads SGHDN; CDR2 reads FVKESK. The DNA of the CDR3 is TGTGCCAGTGGAAAAGATACAGGGGGCCCTTCCAGTAACACCGGGGAGCTGTTTTTT. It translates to CASGKDTGGPSSNTGELFF.

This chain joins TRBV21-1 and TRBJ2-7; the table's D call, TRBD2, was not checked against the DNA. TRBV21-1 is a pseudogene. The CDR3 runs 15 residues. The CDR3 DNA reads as TGTGCCAGCAGCCCCCGACTAGCGGGGGGGGACGAGCAGTACTTC. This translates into CASSPRLAGGDEQYF.

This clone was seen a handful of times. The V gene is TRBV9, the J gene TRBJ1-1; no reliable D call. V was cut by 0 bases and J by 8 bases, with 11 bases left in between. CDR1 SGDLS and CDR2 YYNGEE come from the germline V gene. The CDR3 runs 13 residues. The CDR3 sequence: CASSVGSTMEAFF. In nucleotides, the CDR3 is TGTGCCAGCAGCGTAGGTTCGACAATGGAAGCTTTCTTT.